This T cell receptor (beta chain) emerged from a study of cytomegalovirus exposure and HLA in healthy donors. Study results and limitations: The classifier reportedly diagnosed cytomegalovirus status with high specificity and sensitivity. Subsequent analysis found a tendency for first-cohort TCR clusters to co-occur within the 95 to 150 validation repertoires.

Sequencing used immunoSEQ multiplex PCR; TCRdb keeps in-frame clones, though not all of them. In the table there are approximately 60,000 clones, 80% to 95% of which are singletons. V was clipped by 4 bases and J by 8 bases, with 7 bases between them. The CDR3 is 11 residues long. Germline values: CDR1 SGHTS, CDR2 YDEGEE. About this clone: The antigen is not known.

The receptor was isolated from a man between 18 and 29 years old in good health and CMV-seronegative. The V call is TRBV5-8, the J call TRBJ2-1; D is unclear. Sample: PBMCs. CDR3 in DNA: TGTGCCAGCAGCGGGCTTGATGAGCAGTTCTTC. Protein sequence: CASSGLDEQFF.